This T cell receptor (beta chain) was obtained from a study of monozygotic twins with inflammatory bowel disease. Germline CDR1 MNHEY, CDR2 SMNVEV (reference sequence). The CDR3 spans 11 residues. Unsorted whole blood yielded the total RNA, with T cells left unselected. UMIs that had a 6-nucleotide sample barcode were put in using template switching. Reanalyzing the 5' RACE reads, TCRdb keeps one entry per CDR3 protein, without DNA. Across 150,000 to 200,000 distinct CDR3 sequences, the top ten clones capture under 3.5% of the sample. General study findings and limits: Especially with disease activity, IBD patients had fewer clonotypes in common with others than healthy twins did.

Note on this clonotype: The antigen is unknown.

The sequencing input was blood. V is TRBV27 and J is TRBJ2-6. The sequence came from a human donor with ulcerative colitis or Crohn's disease, or a healthy co-twin of an affected twin (not recorded which). The CDR3 loop reads CASGGANVLTF.